This T cell receptor (beta chain) derives from a study of CD8 T cells in Susac syndrome. RNA amounts of about 0.5 to 1 ug underwent reverse transcription with random hexamers. From the immunoSEQ multiplex PCR reads, TCRdb called clonotypes with MiXCR, one entry per CDR3 protein. The sample includes about 160,000 distinct CDR3 sequences, around 93% of them seen just once. Sequencing used CD4+ T cells from PBMCs. This TCR was sampled from a human donor in good health.

CDR3 protein: CASSTGTQFAPLHF. For the CDR3, the DNA is TGTGCCAGCAGTACCGGGACGCAGTTCGCACCCCTCCACTTT. This chain links TRBV2 with TRBJ1-6; D may be TRBD1 (5 bases). V was shortened by 5 bases and J by 11 bases, with 16 bases between the two germline ends. Per germline, CDR1 SNHLY and CDR2 FYNNEI. CDR3 length: 14 amino acids. The whole variable domain, remainder taken from reference TRBV2 and TRBJ1-6, is EPEVTQTPSHQVTQMGQEVILRCVPISNHLYFYWYRQILGQKVEFLVSFYNNEISEKSEIFDDQFSVERPDGSNFTLKIRSTKLEDSAMYFCASSTGTQFAPLHFGNGTRLTVT.